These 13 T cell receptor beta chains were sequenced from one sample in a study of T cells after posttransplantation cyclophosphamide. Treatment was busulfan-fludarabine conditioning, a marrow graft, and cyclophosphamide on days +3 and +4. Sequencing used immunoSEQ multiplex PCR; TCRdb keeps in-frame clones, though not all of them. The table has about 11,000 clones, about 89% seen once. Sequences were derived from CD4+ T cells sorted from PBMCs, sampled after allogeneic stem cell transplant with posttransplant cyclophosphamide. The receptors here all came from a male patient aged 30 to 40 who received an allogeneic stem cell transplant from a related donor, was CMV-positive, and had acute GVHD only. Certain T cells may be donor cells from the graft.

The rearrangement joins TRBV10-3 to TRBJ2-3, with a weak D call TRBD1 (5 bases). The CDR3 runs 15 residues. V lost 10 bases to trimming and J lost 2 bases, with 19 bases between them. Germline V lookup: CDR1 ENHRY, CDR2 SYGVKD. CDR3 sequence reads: CATGTGQGYTDTQYF. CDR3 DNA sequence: TGTGCCACCGGAACCGGTCAGGGTTACACAGATACGCAGTATTTT.

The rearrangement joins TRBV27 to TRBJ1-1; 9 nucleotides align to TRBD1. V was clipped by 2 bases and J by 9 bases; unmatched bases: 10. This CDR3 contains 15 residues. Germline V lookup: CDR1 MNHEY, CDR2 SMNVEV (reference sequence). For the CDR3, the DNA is TGTGCCAGCAGTTTACGAGGACAGGGGTCAGGAAAAGCTTTCTTT. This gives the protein CASSLRGQGSGKAFF.

The CDR3 protein is CASSISKGVKDYGYTF. The CDR3 DNA reads as TGTGCCAGTAGTATCTCAAAGGGGGTAAAGGACTATGGCTACACCTTC. The chain carries TRBV19 and TRBJ1-2, with a tentative D call TRBD1 (6 bases). V was pared by 3 bases and J by 3 bases, with 17 bases between. This CDR3 is built from 16 residues. The V gene's germline CDR1 is LNHDA and CDR2 SQIVND (reference sequence).

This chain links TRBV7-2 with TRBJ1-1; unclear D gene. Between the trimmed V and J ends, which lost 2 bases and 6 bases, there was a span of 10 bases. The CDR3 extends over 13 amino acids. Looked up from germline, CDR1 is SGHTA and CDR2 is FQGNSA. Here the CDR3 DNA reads TGTGCCAGCAGCTTACAGGTGAGGGCTGAAGCTTTCTTT. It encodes CASSLQVRAEAFF.

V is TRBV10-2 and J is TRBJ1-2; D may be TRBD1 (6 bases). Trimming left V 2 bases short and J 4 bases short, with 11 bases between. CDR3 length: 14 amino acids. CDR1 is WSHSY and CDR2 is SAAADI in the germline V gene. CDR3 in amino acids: CASSERQGSYGYTF. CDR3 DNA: TGCGCCAGCAGTGAGAGGCAGGGGAGCTATGGCTACACCTTC.

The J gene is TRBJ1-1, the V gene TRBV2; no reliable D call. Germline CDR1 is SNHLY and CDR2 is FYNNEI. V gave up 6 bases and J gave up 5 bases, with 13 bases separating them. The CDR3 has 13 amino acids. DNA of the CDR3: TGTGCCAGCAGGGGTTCCCGAGGAACTGAAGCTTTCTTT. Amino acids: CASRGSRGTEAFF.

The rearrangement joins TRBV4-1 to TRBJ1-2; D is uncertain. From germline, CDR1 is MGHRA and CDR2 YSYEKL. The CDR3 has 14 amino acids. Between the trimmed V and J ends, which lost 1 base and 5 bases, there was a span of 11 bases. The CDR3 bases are TGCGCCAGCAGCCAAGGGTTGGCGGGGTATGGCTACACCTTC. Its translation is CASSQGLAGYGYTF.

The CDR3 sequence: CASRYTGDGATEAFF. In DNA, the CDR3 is TGTGCCAGCAGATATACAGGGGACGGGGCCACTGAAGCTTTCTTT. The chain carries TRBV6-5 and TRBJ1-1, with TRBD1 matching over 7 bases. Losses at the gene ends were 6 bases for V and 4 bases for J; bases not matched to a gene: 11. The CDR3 contains 15 residues. CDR1 and CDR2 (germline): MNHEY, SVGAGI.

The CDR3 spells CASSQDMGEAYGYTF. CDR3 coding DNA: TGCGCCAGCAGCCAAGATATGGGAGAAGCCTATGGCTACACCTTC. The chain uses TRBV4-3 and TRBJ1-2, with D uncertain. The V gene lost 0 bases and the J gene lost 4 bases, with 12 bases spanning the gap. The V gene's germline CDR1 is LGHNA and CDR2 YSLEER. The CDR3 is made up of 15 amino acids.

The CDR3 DNA is TGTGCCAGCAGCTTAGGAGGATTCGGGTATGGCTACACCTTC. Translation gives CASSLGGFGYGYTF. The genes are TRBV7-9 and TRBJ1-2, with unresolved D. Per germline, CDR1 SEHNR and CDR2 FQNEAQ (reference sequence). The CDR3 has 14 amino acids. The ends were cut back, 1 base at V and 5 bases at J, with 11 bases in the middle. Complete variable domain (other parts from reference TRBV7-9 and TRBJ1-2): DTGVSQNPRHKITKRGQNVTFRCDPISEHNRLYWYRQTLGQGPEFLTYFQNEAQLEKSRLLSDRFSAERPKGSFSTLEIQRTEQGDSAMYLCASSLGGFGYGYTFGSGTRLTVV.

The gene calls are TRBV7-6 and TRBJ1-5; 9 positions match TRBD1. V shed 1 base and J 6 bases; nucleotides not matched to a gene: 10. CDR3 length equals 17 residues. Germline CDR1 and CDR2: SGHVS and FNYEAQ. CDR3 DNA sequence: TGTGCCAGCAGCTTAGGGGCCGGGACAGGGTTGGGTCAGCCCCAGCATTTT. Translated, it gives CASSLGAGTGLGQPQHF. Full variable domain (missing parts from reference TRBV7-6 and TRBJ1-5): GAGVSQSPRYKVTKRGQDVALRCDPISGHVSLYWYRQALGQGPEFLTYFNYEAQQDKSGLPNDRFSAERPEGSISTLTIQRTEQRDSAMYRCASSLGAGTGLGQPQHFGDGTRLSIL.

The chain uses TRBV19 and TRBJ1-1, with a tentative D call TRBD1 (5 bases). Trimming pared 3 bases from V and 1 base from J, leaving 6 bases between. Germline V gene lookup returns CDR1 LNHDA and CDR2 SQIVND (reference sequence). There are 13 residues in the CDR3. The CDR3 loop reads CASSMGGNTEAFF. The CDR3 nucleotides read TGTGCCAGTAGTATGGGGGGGAACACTGAAGCTTTCTTT. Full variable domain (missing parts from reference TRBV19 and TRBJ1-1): DGGITQSPKYLFRKEGQNVTLSCEQNLNHDAMYWYRQDPGQGLRLIYYSQIVNDFQKGDIAEGYSVSREKKESFPLTVTSAQKNPTAFYLCASSMGGNTEAFFGQGTRLTVV.

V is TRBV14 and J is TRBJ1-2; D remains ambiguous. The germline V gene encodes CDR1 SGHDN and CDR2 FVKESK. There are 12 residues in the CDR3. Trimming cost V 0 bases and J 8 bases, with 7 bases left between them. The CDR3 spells CASSQERRGYTF. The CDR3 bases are TGTGCCAGCAGCCAAGAGAGGAGAGGCTACACCTTC.